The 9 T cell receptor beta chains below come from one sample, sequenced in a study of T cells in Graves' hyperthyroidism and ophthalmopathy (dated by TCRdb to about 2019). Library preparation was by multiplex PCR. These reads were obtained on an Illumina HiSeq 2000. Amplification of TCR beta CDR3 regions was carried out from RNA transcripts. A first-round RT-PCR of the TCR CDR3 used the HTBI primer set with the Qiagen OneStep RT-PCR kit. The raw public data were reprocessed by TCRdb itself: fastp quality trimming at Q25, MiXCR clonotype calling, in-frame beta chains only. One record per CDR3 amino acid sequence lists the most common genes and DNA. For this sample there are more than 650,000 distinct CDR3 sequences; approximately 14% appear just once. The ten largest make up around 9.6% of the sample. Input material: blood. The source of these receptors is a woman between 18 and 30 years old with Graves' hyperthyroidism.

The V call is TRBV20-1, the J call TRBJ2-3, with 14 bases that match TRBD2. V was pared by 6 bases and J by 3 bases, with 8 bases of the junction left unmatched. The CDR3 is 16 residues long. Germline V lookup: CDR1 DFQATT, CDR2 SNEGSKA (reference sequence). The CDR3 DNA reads TGCAGTGCCAGTGGGACTAGCGGGGGAGGAACAGATACGCAGTATTTT. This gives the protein CSASGTSGGGTDTQYF.

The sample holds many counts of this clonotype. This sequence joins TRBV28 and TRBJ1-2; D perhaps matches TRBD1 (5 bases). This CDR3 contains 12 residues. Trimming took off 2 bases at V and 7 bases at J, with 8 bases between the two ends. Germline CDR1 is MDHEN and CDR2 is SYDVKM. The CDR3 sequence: CASSLGASGYTF. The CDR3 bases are TGTGCCAGCAGTTTAGGGGCGTCTGGCTACACCTTC.

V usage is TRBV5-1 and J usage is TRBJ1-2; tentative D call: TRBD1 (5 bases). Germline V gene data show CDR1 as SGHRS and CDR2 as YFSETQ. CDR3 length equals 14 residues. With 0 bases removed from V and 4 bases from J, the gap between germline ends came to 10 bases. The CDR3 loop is CASSLVGVAYGYTF. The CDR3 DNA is TGCGCCAGCAGCTTGGTGGGGGTTGCCTATGGCTACACCTTC.

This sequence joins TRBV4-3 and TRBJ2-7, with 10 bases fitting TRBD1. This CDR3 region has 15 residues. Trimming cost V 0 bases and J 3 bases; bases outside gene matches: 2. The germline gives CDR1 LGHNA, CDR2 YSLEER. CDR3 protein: CASSQERTGGYEQYF. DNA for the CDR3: TGCGCCAGCAGCCAAGAGAGGACAGGGGGCTACGAGCAGTACTTC.

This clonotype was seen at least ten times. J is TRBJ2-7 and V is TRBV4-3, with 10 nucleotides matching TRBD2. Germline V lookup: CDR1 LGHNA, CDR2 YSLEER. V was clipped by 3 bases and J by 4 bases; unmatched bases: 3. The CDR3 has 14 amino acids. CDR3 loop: CASSHGLAAYEQYF. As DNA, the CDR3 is TGCGCCAGCAGCCATGGACTAGCGGCATACGAGCAGTACTTC.

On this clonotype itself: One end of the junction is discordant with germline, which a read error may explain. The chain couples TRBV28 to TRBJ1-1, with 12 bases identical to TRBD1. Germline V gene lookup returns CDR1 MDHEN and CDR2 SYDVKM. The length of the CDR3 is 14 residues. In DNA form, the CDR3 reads TGTGACAGCCCCCCGGGACAGGGGGCTGTTGGAGCTTTCTTT. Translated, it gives CDSPPGQGAVGAFF.

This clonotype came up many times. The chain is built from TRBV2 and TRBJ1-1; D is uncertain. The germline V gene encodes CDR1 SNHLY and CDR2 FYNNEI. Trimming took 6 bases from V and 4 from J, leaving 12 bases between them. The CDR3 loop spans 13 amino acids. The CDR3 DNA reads TGTGCCAGCAGGGAGGACGAATTCACTGAAGCTTTCTTT. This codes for CASREDEFTEAFF.

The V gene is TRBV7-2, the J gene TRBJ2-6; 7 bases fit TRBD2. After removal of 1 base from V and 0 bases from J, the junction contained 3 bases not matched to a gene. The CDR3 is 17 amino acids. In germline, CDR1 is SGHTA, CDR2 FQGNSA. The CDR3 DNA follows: TGTGCCAGCAGCTTAGGAGCGGGGAGCTCTGGGGCCAACGTCCTGACTTTC. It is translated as CASSLGAGSSGANVLTF.

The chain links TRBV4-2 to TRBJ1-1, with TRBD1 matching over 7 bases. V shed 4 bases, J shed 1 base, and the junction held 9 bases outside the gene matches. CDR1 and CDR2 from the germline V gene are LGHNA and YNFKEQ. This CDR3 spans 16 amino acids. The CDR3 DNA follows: TGTGCCAGCAGCCCCCAAGGGGGCCCCCAGAACACTGAAGCTTTCTTT. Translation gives CASSPQGGPQNTEAFF.